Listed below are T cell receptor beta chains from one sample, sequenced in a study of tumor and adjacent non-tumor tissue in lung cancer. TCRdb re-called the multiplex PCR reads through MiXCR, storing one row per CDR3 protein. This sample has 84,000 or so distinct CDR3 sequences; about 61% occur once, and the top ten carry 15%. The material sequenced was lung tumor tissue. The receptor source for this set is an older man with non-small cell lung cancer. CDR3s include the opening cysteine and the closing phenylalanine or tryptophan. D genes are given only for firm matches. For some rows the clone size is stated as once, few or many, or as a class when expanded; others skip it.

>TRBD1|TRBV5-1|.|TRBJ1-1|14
TGCGCCAGCAGCAGAACAGGGGGCGACACTGAAGCTTTCTTT
CASSRTGGDTEAFF
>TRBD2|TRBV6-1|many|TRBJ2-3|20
TGTGCCAGCAGCCGGGAGGCTAGCGGGACCCTAGAATCTAGCACAGATACGCAGTATTTT
CASSREASGTLESSTDTQYF
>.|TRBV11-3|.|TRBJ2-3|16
TGTGTCAGCAGCCCGGGCCAGACAAAATACACAGATACGCAGTATTTT
CVSSPGQTKYTDTQYF
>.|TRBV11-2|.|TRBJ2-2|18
TGTGCCAGCAGCTTATACTGGATAGGAGTCCTGAACATCGGGGAGCTGTTTTTT
CASSLYWIGVLNIGELFF
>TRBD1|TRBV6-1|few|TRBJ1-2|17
TGTGCCAGCAGCAAATCCCCCGACGGACAGGGGGCAGGCGGCTACGCCTTC
CASSKSPDGQGAGGYAF
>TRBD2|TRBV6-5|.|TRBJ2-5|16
TGTGTCAGCACTACTAACCCGGGGGGTCCGGGAGAGACCCAGTACTTC
CVSTTNPGGPGETQYF
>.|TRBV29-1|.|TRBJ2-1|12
TGCAGCGCTGTTAGAGGGGACAATGAGCAGTTCTTC
CSAVRGDNEQFF
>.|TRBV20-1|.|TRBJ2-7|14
TGCAGTGCAAGATTAGGGTGGAAAGGTTACGAACAGTACTTC
CSARLGWKGYEQYF
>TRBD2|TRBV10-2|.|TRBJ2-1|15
TGCGCCAGCAAGTTAGCGGGGGGCCTATACAATGAGCGGTTCTTC
CASKLAGGLYNERFF
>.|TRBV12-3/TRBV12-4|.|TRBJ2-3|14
TGTGTCAGCAGTCCGGGACTGGCGGGAAATACGCAGTATTTT
CVSSPGLAGNTQYF
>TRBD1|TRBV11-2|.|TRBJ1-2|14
TGTGCCAGCAGCGTGACAGGGGCGGCCTATGGCTACACCTTC
CASSVTGAAYGYTF
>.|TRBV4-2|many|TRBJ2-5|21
TGTGCCAGCAGCCAAGTTGGCGTTGGTGTCGGGTTGGGGGAGGCGTGGGAGACCCAGTACTTC
CASSQVGVGVGLGEAWETQYF
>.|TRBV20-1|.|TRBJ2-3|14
TGCAGTGCTAGAACGCGGGACATCACAGATACGCAGTATTTT
CSARTRDITDTQYF
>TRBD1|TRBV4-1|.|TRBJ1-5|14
TGCGTCAGCAGCCAGCTACAGGGGAATCAGCCCCATCATTTT
CVSSQLQGNQPHHF
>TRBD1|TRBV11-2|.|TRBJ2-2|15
TGTGCCAACAGCTTAGGCAGGGGGAGTACCGGGGAGCTGCTTTTT
CANSLGRGSTGELLF
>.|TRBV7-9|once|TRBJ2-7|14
TGTGCCAGCACCTGGCGGATGGGCCCCTACGAGCAGTACTTC
CASTWRMGPYEQYF
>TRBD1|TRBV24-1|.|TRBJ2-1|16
TGTGCCACCAGTGATCCCGGGACAGGGTGGTCCAATGAGCAGTTCTTC
CATSDPGTGWSNEQFF
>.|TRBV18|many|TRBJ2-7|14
TGTGCCAGCTCACCAACCGGGACCGGGTACGAGCAGTACTTC
CASSPTGTGYEQYF
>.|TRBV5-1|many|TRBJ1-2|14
TGCGCCAGCAGCTTGACCGGGACGGCCTATGGCTACACCTTC
CASSLTGTAYGYTF
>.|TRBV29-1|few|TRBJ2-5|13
TGTAGCGTTGATGGCAGACTGCAAGGGACCCAGTACTTC
CSVDGRLQGTQYF
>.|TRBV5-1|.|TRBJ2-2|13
TGCGCCAGCAGCAGTGGGGGGTACGGGGAGCTGTTTTTT
CASSSGGYGELFF
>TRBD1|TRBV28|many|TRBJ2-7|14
TGTGCCAGCAGCCGGGACAGGGGGACCTACGAGCAGTACTTC
CASSRDRGTYEQYF
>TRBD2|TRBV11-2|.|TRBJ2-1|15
TGTGACAGCAGCTTGACTAGCGGCAAAGGGAATGATCAGTTCTTC
CDSSLTSGKGNDQFF
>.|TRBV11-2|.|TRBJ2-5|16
TGTGCCAGCAGCATACTAGTGGGAGTAGGGCAAGAGACCCAGTACTTC
CASSILVGVGQETQYF
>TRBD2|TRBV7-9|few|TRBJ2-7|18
TGTGCCAGCAGCTTTGGGGGACTAGCGGGAGGCCTTGTATACGAGCAGTACTTC
CASSFGGLAGGLVYEQYF